This TCR beta chain emerged from a study of blood T cell repertoires in COVID-19. This CDR3 comprises 14 residues. Germline V CDR1 and CDR2: SEHNR, FQNEAQ (reference sequence). V was cut by 5 bases and J by 6 bases, with 16 bases left in between. Only in-frame clones appear in the TCRdb table, and some are missing; sequencing was by immunoSEQ multiplex PCR. The sample yields roughly 220,000 clones, 88% seen once. This clonotype was sampled from a woman in her forties or fifties with acute COVID-19. Sequencing used PBMCs or T cells enriched from blood (not recorded which). The gene calls are TRBV7-9 and TRBJ1-2; TRBD1 might be the D (6 bases). This CDR3 reads CASSPGTSLNGYTF. CDR3 DNA sequence: TGTGCCAGCAGCCCAGGGACATCCCTAAATGGCTACACCTTC.